The rows below give T cell receptor beta chains drawn from one sample of a study of cytomegalovirus exposure and HLA in healthy donors. Clones were read by immunoSEQ multiplex PCR, and TCRdb kept only the in-frame ones, dropping some. Of some 80,000 clones in the sample, 9.5% to 13% were seen once. Sequenced material: PBMCs. The receptor set was obtained from a man in his sixties in good health and CMV-seropositive. The CDR3 runs from the conserved cysteine through the conserved F or W. Each record gives: V gene, clone size, J gene, D gene, CDR3 protein, CDR3 DNA. D genes are given only for firm matches. Expanded clones get a size class; other rows say once, few or many, or leave the size out.

TRBV5-8	-	TRBJ2-1	TRBD2	CASSQAGGRSSYNEQFF	TGTGCCAGCAGTCAAGCGGGGGGGCGAAGCTCCTACAATGAGCAGTTCTTC
TRBV5-1	-	TRBJ1-2	-	CASSLGQEGNYGYTF	TGCGCCAGCAGCTTGGGACAGGAAGGGAACTATGGCTACACCTTC
TRBV10-3	-	TRBJ2-5	-	CAISESGAQETQYF	TGTGCCATCAGTGAGTCGGGGGCTCAAGAGACCCAGTACTTC
TRBV4-1	-	TRBJ2-5	TRBD2	CASSQLGGLLIQETQYF	TGCGCCAGCAGCCAGCTGGGGGGACTACTAATACAAGAGACCCAGTACTTC
TRBV28	few	TRBJ2-7	TRBD1	CASSGTNRGRINEQYF	TGTGCCAGCAGCGGTACGAACAGGGGTCGTATAAACGAGCAGTACTTC
TRBV5-1	few	TRBJ2-5	TRBD1	CASSLGGQTGEQETQYF	TGCGCCAGCAGCTTGGGGGGGCAGACAGGGGAGCAAGAGACCCAGTACTTC
TRBV7-6	-	TRBJ2-1	TRBD1	CASSPSSTGTGRNEQFF	TGTGCCAGCAGCCCCTCGAGCACGGGGACAGGGCGGAATGAGCAGTTCTTC
TRBV6-1	-	TRBJ1-5	-	CASSEVTGSNQPQHF	TGTGCCAGCAGTGAGGTGACAGGTAGCAATCAGCCCCAGCATTTT
TRBV9	-	TRBJ2-3	TRBD1	CASSVGGTGTDAQYF	TGTGCCAGCAGCGTAGGGGGGACAGGGACAGATGCGCAGTATTTT
TRBV4-1	-	TRBJ2-7	-	CASSPNWTPDGEQYF	TGCGCCAGCAGCCCTAACTGGACTCCGGATGGAGAGCAGTACTTC